What follows describes a single T cell receptor beta chain. The sample belongs to a study of blood T cell repertoires in COVID-19. V shed 4 bases, J shed 5 bases, and the junction held 3 bases outside the gene matches. The length of the CDR3 is 15 residues. Germline CDR1 reads MGHDK; CDR2 reads SYGVNS. The repertoire was sequenced with immunoSEQ multiplex PCR; TCRdb's copy has only in-frame clones and lacks some. The sample has 250,000 to 350,000 clones, roughly 90% seen once. What was sequenced was peripheral blood. The V and J genes are TRBV25-1 and TRBJ1-6, with 9 bases aligning to TRBD1. The receptor was derived from a woman aged 25 to 39 with COVID-19, enrolled during active disease. The DNA for the CDR3 is TGTGCCAGCAGTGGCCGGACAGGGGATAATTCACCCCTCCACTTT. Its translation: CASSGRTGDNSPLHF.